Below are 12 T cell receptor beta chains sequenced from a single sample in a study of T cell changes during pregnancy in multiple sclerosis. Sequencing used immunoSEQ multiplex PCR; TCRdb keeps in-frame clones, though not all of them. Seen here are 70,000 or so clones, about 89% observed once, and the top ten hold approximately 0.41%. The sequenced sample was CD4+ T cells from peripheral blood mononuclear cells, obtained before pregnancy. Source of these receptors: a female donor with multiple sclerosis, enrolled in a pregnancy study.

The CDR3 bases are TGTGCCAGTAGGCTAGCGGGGGGATATGAGCAGTTCTTC. Protein product: CASRLAGGYEQFF. V gene TRBV19 combines with J gene TRBJ2-1, with TRBD2 identical over 11 bases. V lost 6 bases, J lost 8 bases, and 3 bases stayed unmatched. The germline CDR1 and CDR2 sequences are LNHDA and SQIVND (reference sequence). CDR3 length: 13 residues.

This rearrangement joins TRBV6-6 to TRBJ2-1, with 13 bases that match TRBD2. This CDR3 has 16 amino acids. Germline assignment: CDR1 MNHNY and CDR2 SVGAGI (reference sequence). V gave up 6 bases and J gave up 7 bases; unmatched junction bases: 9. CDR3 sequence (DNA): TGTGCCAGCAGCTTCGGGACTAGCGGGAAAAGAAATGAGCAGTTCTTC. Residues: CASSFGTSGKRNEQFF.

The chain carries TRBV29-1 and TRBJ1-1; D gene uncertain. The length of the CDR3 is 15 residues. V was shortened by 3 bases and J by 0 bases, with 14 bases between the two germline ends. Germline V lookup: CDR1 SQVTM, CDR2 ANQGSEA. The CDR3 DNA reads as TGCAGCGTTGACAAAAATCTTGGCATGAACACTGAAGCTTTCTTT. Encoded protein: CSVDKNLGMNTEAFF.

The chain links TRBV28 to TRBJ1-2; 7 bases line up with TRBD1. CDR3 length: 15 amino acids. V gave up 5 bases and J gave up 3 bases; unmatched junction bases: 9. CDR1 and CDR2 from the germline V gene are MDHEN and SYDVKM. Here the CDR3 reads CASSAPGQPDYGYTF. The DNA for the CDR3 is TGTGCCAGCAGTGCTCCGGGACAGCCTGACTATGGCTACACCTTC.

This rearrangement joins TRBV4-3 to TRBJ2-3; TRBD2 might be the D (7 bases). The CDR3 is made up of 15 amino acids. CDR1 and CDR2 (germline): LGHNA, YSLEER. Trimming pared 0 bases from V and 5 bases from J, leaving 12 bases between. CDR3 in amino acids: CASSQERGGKDTQYF. In nucleotides, the CDR3 is TGCGCCAGCAGCCAAGAGAGGGGGGGCAAAGATACGCAGTATTTT.

The rearrangement joins TRBV5-5 to TRBJ1-6, with 7 positions matching TRBD1. Trimming at V came to 0 bases and at J to 4 bases, leaving 10 bases not matched to a gene. CDR3 length: 18 amino acids. CDR1 SGHKS and CDR2 YYEKEE come from the germline V gene (reference sequence). CDR3 protein: CASSLVKIGTAYNSPLHF. The DNA for the CDR3 is TGTGCCAGCAGCTTGGTAAAAATCGGGACAGCTTATAATTCACCCCTCCACTTT.

The chain recombines TRBV5-5 with TRBJ2-3, with D perhaps TRBD1 (7 bases). CDR3 size: 15 residues. Between the trimmed V and J ends, which lost 2 bases and 10 bases, there was a span of 20 bases. CDR1 SGHKS and CDR2 YYEKEE come from the germline V gene (reference sequence). CDR3 nucleotides: TGTGCCAGCAGCTTCGGGACAGCCCCCGGGGGAGCGCAGTATTTT. It translates to CASSFGTAPGGAQYF.

This chain links TRBV7-3 with TRBJ2-1, with TRBD2 matching 9 bases. Germline lookup yields CDR1 SGHTA and CDR2 FQGTGA. The CDR3 covers 12 residues. V was clipped by 5 bases and J by 10 bases; unmatched bases: 3. CDR3 in amino acids: CASSPTSGEQFF. The DNA of the CDR3 is TGTGCCAGCAGCCCTACTAGCGGGGAGCAGTTCTTC.

The chain employs TRBV7-2 and TRBJ1-4; 8 nucleotides line up with TRBD1. Germline V lookup: CDR1 SGHTA, CDR2 FQGNSA. Losses at the gene ends were 8 bases for V and 8 bases for J; bases not matched to a gene: 7. The CDR3 covers 13 residues. This CDR3 reads CASGDRGGEKLFF. The CDR3 DNA is TGTGCCAGCGGCGACAGGGGAGGAGAAAAACTGTTTTTT.

The rearrangement joins TRBV7-6 to TRBJ1-1; possibly TRBD1 for D (5 bases). Germline CDR1 SGHVS, CDR2 FNYEAQ. The V end was cut by 2 bases, the J end by 2 bases, with 15 bases between. This CDR3 region has 16 residues. The CDR3 region has the DNA TGTGCCAGCAGCTTAAACAGCCCAGGGATTAACACTGAAGCTTTCTTT. Protein: CASSLNSPGINTEAFF.

The rearrangement joins TRBV4-1 to TRBJ2-3, with 8 bases aligning to TRBD2. The V segment lost 4 bases and the J segment 6 bases; nucleotides outside the gene matches: 21. The germline V gene encodes CDR1 MGHRA and CDR2 YSYEKL. CDR3 length: 19 residues. CDR3 sequence (DNA): TGCGCCAGCAGCCTTACAACTTACGAGCGGGAGAAAGGGTCCGATACGCAGTATTTT. This gives the protein CASSLTTYEREKGSDTQYF.

The V call is TRBV7-3, the J call TRBJ2-1, with a tentative D call TRBD2 (6 bases). The CDR3 is made up of 15 amino acids. V lost 5 bases to trimming and J lost 1 base, with 12 bases between them. The germline gives CDR1 SGHTA, CDR2 FQGTGA. CDR3 DNA: TGTGCCAGCAGCACCGCCCGGGGGTCCTACAATGAGCAGTTCTTC. Its protein product is CASSTARGSYNEQFF.